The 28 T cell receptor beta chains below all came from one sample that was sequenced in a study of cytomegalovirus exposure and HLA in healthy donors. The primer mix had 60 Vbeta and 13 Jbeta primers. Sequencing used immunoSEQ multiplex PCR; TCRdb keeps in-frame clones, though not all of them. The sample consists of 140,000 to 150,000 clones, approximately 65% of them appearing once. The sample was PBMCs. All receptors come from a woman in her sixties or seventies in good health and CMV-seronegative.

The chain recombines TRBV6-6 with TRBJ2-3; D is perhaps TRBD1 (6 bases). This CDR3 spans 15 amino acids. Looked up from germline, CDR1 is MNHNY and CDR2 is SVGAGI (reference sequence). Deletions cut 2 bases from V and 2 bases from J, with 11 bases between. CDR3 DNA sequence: TGTGCCAGCAGTTACACAGACAGGCTCACAGATACGCAGTATTTT. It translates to CASSYTDRLTDTQYF.

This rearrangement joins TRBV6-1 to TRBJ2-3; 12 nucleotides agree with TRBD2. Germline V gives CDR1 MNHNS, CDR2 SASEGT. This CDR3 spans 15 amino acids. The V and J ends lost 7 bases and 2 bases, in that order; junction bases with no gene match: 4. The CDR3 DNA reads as TGTGCCAGCACGCTAGCGGGAGGGAACACAGATACGCAGTATTTT. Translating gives CASTLAGGNTDTQYF.

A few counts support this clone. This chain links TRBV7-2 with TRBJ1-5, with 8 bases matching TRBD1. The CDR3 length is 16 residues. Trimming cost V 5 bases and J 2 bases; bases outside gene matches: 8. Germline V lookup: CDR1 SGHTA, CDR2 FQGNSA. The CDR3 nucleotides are TGTGCCAGCAGCCGGACAGGGATGTTGGGCAATCAGCCCCAGCATTTT. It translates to CASSRTGMLGNQPQHF.

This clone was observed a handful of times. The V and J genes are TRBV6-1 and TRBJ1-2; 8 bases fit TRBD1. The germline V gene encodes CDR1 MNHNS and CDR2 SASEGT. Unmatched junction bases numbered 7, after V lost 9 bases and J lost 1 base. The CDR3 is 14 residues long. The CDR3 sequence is CASESDRDNYGYTF. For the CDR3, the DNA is TGTGCCAGTGAATCGGACAGGGATAACTATGGCTACACCTTC.

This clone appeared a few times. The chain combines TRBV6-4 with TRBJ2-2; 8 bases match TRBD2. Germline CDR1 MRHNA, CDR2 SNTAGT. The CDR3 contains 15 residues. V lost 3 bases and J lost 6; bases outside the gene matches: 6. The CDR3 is CASSDLRGGPGELFF. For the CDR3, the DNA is TGTGCCAGCAGTGATCTCCGGGGGGGCCCCGGGGAGCTGTTTTTT.

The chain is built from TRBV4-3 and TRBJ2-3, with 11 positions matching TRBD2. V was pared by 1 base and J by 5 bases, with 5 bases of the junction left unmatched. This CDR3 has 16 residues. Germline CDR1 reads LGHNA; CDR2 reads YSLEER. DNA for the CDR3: TGCGCCAGCAGCCAAGTGGTAGCGGGAGGGCGAGATACGCAGTATTTT. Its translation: CASSQVVAGGRDTQYF.

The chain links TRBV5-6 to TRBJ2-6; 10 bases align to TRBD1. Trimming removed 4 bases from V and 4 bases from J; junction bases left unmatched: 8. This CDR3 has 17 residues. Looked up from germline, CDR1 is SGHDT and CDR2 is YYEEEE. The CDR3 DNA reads TGTGCCAGCAGCCTAGGGACAGGGGTCTTCGGGGCCAACGTCCTGACTTTC. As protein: CASSLGTGVFGANVLTF.

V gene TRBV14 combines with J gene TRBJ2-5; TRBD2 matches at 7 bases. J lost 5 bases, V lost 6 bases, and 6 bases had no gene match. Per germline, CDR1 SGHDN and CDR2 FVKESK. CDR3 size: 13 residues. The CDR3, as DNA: TGTGCCAGCAGGGAGACGGGGGGTGAGACCCAGTACTTC. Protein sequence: CASRETGGETQYF.

As DNA, the CDR3 is TGTGCCAGCTCTCAGAATCCCCAGCGGGGGACCAATGAGCAGTTCTTC. Its protein product is CASSQNPQRGTNEQFF. The chain is built from TRBV18 and TRBJ2-1, with 8 bases that match TRBD2. The V gene end was trimmed by 6 bases and the J gene end by 6 bases; junction bases not matched to a gene: 13. Germline V gene lookup returns CDR1 KGHSH and CDR2 LQKENI. This CDR3 contains 16 residues. The full variable domain, with the rest looked up from reference TRBV18 and TRBJ2-1, is NAGVMQNPRHLVRRRGQEARLRCSPMKGHSHVYWYRQLPEEGLKFMVYLQKENIIDESGMPKERFSAEFPKEGPSILRIQQVVRGDSAAYFCASSQNPQRGTNEQFFGPGTRLTVL.

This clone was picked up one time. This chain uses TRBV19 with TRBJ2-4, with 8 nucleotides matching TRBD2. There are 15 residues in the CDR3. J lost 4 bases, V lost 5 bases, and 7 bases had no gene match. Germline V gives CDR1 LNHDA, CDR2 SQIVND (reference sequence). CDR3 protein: CASSEAGGGKNIQYF. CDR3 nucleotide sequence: TGTGCCAGTAGTGAGGCGGGAGGAGGGAAAAACATTCAGTACTTC. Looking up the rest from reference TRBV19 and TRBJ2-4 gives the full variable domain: DGGITQSPKYLFRKEGQNVTLSCEQNLNHDAMYWYRQDPGQGLRLIYYSQIVNDFQKGDIAEGYSVSREKKESFPLTVTSAQKNPTAFYLCASSEAGGGKNIQYFGAGTRLSVL.

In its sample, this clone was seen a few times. In DNA, the CDR3 is TGTGCCAGCAGCTCCGGGGGGGGCCGAGCCTATGGCTACACCTTC. This codes for CASSSGGGRAYGYTF. This chain connects TRBV5-4 to TRBJ1-2; possible D gene TRBD1, 6 bases. This CDR3 contains 15 residues. Trimming removed 3 bases at V and 4 bases at J, with 16 bases between. Germline CDR1 reads SGHNT; CDR2 reads YYREEE (reference sequence). The variable domain in full, completed from reference TRBV5-4 and TRBJ1-2, reads ETGVTQSPTHLIKTRGQQVTLRCSSQSGHNTVSWYQQALGQGPQFIFQYYREEENGRGNFPPRFSGLQFPNYSSELNVNALELDDSALYLCASSSGGGRAYGYTFGSGTRLTVV.

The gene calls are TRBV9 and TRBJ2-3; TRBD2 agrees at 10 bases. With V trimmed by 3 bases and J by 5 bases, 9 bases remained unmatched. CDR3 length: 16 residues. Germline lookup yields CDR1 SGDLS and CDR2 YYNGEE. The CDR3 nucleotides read TGTGCCAGCAGCGATGCCAGCGGGAGGGCCTTAGATACGCAGTATTTT. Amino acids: CASSDASGRALDTQYF.

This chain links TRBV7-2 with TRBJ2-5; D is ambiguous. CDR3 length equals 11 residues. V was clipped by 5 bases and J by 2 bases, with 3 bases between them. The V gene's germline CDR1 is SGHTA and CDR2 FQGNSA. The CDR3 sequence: CASSLQETQYF. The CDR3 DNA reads TGTGCCAGCAGCCTGCAAGAGACCCAGTACTTC.

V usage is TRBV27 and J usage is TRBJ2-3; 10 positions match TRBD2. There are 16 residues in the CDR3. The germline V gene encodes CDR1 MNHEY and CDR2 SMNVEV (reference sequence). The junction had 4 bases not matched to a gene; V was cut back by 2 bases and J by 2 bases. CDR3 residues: CASSLTSGRATDTQYF. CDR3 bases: TGTGCCAGCAGTTTAACGAGCGGGAGGGCCACAGATACGCAGTATTTT.

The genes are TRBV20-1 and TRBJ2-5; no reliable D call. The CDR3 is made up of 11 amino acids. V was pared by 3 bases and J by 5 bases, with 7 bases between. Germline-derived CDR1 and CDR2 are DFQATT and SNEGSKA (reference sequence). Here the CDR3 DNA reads TGCAGTGCTAGCTTCGGGGAGACCCAGTACTTC. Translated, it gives CSASFGETQYF.

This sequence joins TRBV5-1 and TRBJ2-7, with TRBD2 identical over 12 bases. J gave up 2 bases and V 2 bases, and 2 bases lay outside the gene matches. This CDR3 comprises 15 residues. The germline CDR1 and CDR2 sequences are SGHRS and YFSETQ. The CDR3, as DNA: TGCGCCAGCAGCTTAGGACTAGCGGGAACCTACGAGCAGTACTTC. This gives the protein CASSLGLAGTYEQYF.

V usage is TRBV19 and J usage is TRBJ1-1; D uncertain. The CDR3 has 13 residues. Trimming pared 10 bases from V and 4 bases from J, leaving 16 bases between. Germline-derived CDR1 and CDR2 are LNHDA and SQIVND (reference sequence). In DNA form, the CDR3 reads TGTGCCACCGAGCCCCCCGCAGGCACTGAAGCTTTCTTT. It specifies CATEPPAGTEAFF.

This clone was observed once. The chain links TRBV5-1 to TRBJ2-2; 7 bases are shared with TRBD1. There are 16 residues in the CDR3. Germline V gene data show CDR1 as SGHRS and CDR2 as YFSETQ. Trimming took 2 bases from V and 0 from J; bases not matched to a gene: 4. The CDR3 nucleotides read TGCGCCAGCAGCTTAACCGGGACAGCGAACACCGGGGAGCTGTTTTTT. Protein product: CASSLTGTANTGELFF.

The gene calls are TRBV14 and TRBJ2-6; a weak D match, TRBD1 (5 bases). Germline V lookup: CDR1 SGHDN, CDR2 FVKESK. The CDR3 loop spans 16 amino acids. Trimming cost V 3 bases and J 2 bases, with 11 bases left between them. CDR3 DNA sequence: TGTGCCAGCAGCCAGCCCAGGGTCCCTGGGGCCAACGTCCTGACTTTC. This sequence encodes CASSQPRVPGANVLTF.

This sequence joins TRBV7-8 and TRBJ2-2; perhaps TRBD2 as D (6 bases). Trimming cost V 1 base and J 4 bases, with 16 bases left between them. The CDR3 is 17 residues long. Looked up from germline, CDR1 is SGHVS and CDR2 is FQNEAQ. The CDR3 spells CASSLVLAAISTGELFF. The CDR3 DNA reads TGTGCCAGCAGCTTAGTATTAGCGGCAATAAGCACCGGGGAGCTGTTTTTT.

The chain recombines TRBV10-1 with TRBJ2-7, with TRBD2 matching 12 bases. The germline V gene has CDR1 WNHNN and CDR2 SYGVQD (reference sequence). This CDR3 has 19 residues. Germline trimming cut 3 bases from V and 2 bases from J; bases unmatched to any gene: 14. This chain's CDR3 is CASSETLGLAGPSAYEQYF. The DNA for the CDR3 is TGCGCCAGCAGTGAAACACTTGGACTAGCGGGACCGTCGGCCTACGAGCAGTACTTC.

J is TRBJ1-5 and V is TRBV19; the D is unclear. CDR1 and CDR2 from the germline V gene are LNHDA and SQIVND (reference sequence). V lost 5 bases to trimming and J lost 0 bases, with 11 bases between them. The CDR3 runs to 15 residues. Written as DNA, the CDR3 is TGTGCCAGTAGTCCCTCGAGGGATAGCAATCAGCCCCAGCATTTT. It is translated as CASSPSRDSNQPQHF.

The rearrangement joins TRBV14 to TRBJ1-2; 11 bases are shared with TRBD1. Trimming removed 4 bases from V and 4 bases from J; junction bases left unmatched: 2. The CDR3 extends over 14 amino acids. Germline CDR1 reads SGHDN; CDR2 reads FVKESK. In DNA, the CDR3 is TGTGCCAGCAGCCGGGACAGGGGGGGCTATGGCTACACCTTC. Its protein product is CASSRDRGGYGYTF.

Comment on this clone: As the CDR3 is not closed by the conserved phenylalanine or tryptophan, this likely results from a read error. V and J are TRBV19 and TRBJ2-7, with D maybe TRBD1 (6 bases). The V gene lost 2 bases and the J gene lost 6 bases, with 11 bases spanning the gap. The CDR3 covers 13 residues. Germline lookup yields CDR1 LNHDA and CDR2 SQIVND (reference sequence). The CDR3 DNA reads TGTGCCAGTAGTATAAACGCAGGGGCCGAGCAGTACCTC. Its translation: CASSINAGAEQYL.

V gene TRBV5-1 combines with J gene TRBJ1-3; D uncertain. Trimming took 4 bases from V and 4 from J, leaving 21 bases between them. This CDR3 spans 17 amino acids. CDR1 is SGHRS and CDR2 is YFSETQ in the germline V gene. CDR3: CASSPTGESRLGNTIYF. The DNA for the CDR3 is TGCGCCAGCAGCCCCACTGGGGAGTCCCGACTCGGAAACACCATATATTTT.

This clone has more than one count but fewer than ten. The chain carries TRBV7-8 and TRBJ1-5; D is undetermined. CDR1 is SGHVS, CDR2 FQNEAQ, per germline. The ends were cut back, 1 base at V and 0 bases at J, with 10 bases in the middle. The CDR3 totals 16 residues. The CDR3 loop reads CASSLGGRSSNQPQHF. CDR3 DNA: TGTGCCAGCAGCTTAGGAGGCAGAAGTAGCAATCAGCCCCAGCATTTT. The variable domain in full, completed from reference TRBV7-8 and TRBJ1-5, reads GAGVSQSPRYKVAKRGQDVALRCDPISGHVSLFWYQQALGQGPEFLTYFQNEAQLDKSGLPSDRFFAERPEGSVSTLKIQRTQQEDSAVYLCASSLGGRSSNQPQHFGDGTRLSIL.

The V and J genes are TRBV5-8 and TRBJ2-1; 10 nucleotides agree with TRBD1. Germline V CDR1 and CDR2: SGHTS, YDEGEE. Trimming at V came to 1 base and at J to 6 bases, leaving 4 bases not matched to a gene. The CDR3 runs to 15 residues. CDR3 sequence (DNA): TGTGCCAGCAGCTTGCGGACAGGGGGAATCAATGAGCAGTTCTTC. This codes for CASSLRTGGINEQFF.

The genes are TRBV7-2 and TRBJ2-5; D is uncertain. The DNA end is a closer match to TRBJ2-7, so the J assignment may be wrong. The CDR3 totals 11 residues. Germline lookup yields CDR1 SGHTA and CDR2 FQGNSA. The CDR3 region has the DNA TGTGCCAGCAGCCCCGCCTACGAGCAGTACTTC. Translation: CASSPAYEQYF.